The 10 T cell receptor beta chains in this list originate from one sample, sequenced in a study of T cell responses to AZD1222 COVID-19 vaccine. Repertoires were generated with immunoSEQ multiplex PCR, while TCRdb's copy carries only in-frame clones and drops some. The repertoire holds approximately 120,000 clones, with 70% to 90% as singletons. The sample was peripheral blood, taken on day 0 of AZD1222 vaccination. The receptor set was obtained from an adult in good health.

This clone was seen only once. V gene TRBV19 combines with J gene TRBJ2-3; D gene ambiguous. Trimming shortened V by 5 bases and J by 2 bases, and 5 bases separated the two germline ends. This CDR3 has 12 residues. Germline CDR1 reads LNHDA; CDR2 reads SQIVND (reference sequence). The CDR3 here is CASSSYTDTQYF. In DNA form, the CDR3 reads TGTGCCAGTAGTTCCTACACAGATACGCAGTATTTT.

The CDR3 sequence: CASSSGPNTGELFF. As DNA, the CDR3 is TGTGCCAGCAGTTCTGGACCTAACACCGGGGAGCTGTTTTTT. This chain joins TRBV11-3 and TRBJ2-2; D unclear. This CDR3 is built from 14 residues. Per germline, CDR1 SGHNT and CDR2 YENEEA. Trimming took off 6 bases at V and 2 bases at J, with 10 bases between the two ends.

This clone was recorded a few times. CDR3 sequence reads: CASSFGTSGVSYEQYF. For the CDR3, the DNA is TGCGCCAGCAGCTTTGGGACTAGCGGGGTGTCCTACGAGCAGTACTTC. The genes are TRBV5-1 and TRBJ2-7; 13 bases fit TRBD2. J lost 1 base, V lost 2 bases, and 3 bases had no gene match. The CDR3 is made up of 16 amino acids. Germline loops: CDR1 SGHRS, CDR2 YFSETQ.

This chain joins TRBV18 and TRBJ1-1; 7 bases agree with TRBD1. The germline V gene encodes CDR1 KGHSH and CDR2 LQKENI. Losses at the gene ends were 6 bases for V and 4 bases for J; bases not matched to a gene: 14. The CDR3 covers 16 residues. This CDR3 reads CASSGRGGGIGTEAFF. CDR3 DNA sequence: TGTGCCAGCTCCGGGAGAGGGGGCGGTATTGGCACTGAAGCTTTCTTT. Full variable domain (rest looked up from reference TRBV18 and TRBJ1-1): NAGVMQNPRHLVRRRGQEARLRCSPMKGHSHVYWYRQLPEEGLKFMVYLQKENIIDESGMPKERFSAEFPKEGPSILRIQQVVRGDSAAYFCASSGRGGGIGTEAFFGQGTRLTVV.

DNA for the CDR3: TGTGCCAGCACCTCGTTTGGGCCCTCTAGCACAGATACGCAGTATTTT. Its protein product is CASTSFGPSSTDTQYF. This chain connects TRBV11-3 to TRBJ2-3; D unresolved. The germline V gene encodes CDR1 SGHNT and CDR2 YENEEA. The CDR3 has 16 residues. Trimming left V 7 bases short and J 0 bases short, with 17 bases between.

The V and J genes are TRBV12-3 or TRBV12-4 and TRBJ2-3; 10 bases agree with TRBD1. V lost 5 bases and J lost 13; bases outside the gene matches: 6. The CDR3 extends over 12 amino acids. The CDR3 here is CASSPMTGGEYF. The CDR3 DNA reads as TGTGCCAGCAGTCCCATGACAGGGGGCGAGTATTTT.

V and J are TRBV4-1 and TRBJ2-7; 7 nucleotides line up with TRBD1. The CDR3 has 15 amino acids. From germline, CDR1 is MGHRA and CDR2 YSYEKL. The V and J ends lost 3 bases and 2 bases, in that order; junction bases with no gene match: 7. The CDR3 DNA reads TGCGCCAGCAGCCAGGGGTGGACAGGACCCTACGAGCAGTACTTC. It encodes CASSQGWTGPYEQYF.

The DNA for the CDR3 is TGTGCCAGCAGCTTAGCCGGGACAGGGAATGGAGACGGCTACACCTTC. Translation gives CASSLAGTGNGDGYTF. The chain joins TRBV11-1 to TRBJ1-2, with 9 bases identical to TRBD1. The CDR3 is 16 amino acids. Germline V gene lookup returns CDR1 SGHAT and CDR2 FQDESV (reference sequence). Losses at the gene ends were 0 bases for V and 8 bases for J; bases not matched to a gene: 10.

The CDR3 bases are TGTGCCAGCAGTTACTCCGGGACAGGGCGCGAAAAACTGTTTTTT. Protein: CASSYSGTGREKLFF. The V call is TRBV6-5, the J call TRBJ1-4; TRBD1 matches 9 bases. V gave up 0 bases and J gave up 8 bases; unmatched junction bases: 4. Germline CDR1 MNHEY, CDR2 SVGAGI. This CDR3 is 15 amino acids long.

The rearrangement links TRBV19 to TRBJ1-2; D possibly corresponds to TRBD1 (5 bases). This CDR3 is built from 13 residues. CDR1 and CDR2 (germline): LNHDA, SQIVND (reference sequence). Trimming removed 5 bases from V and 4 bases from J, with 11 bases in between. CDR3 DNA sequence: TGTGCCAGTAGTTTCCGGGACGGCTATGGCTACACCTTC. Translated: CASSFRDGYGYTF.